The T cell receptor (beta chain) under discussion was sequenced for a study of T cell responses to AZD1222 COVID-19 vaccine. This CDR3 is built from 13 residues. The germline V gene encodes CDR1 LNHDA and CDR2 SQIVND (reference sequence). V gave up 5 bases and J gave up 5 bases, with 13 bases separating them. Assay: immunoSEQ multiplex PCR; the TCRdb copy retains only in-frame clones and omits some. The profile shows around 100,000 clones, 85% to 95% of them singletons. The specimen comprised peripheral blood, sampled on day 0 of AZD1222 vaccination. The source is an adult in good health. The rearrangement links TRBV19 to TRBJ2-7; D unclear. The CDR3 is CASSSTRGDEQYF. CDR3 nucleotide sequence: TGTGCCAGTAGTTCGACACGCGGCGACGAGCAGTACTTC.